The clone carrying this T cell receptor beta chain was observed a handful of times. The target antigen is unknown. Unique molecular identifiers were affixed to single, distinct cDNA molecules. Each CDR3 protein gets one entry after TCRdb re-called the 5' RACE reads with MiXCR. The sample has 68,000 or so distinct CDR3 sequences, about a tenth seen once. The CDR3 loop spans 10 amino acids. Looked up from germline, CDR1 is SNHLY and CDR2 is FYNNEI. V lost 6 bases to trimming and J lost 3 bases, with 3 bases between them. This sample was included in a study of early T cells in non-severe SARS-CoV-2 infection. Broader study findings: Database matching using VDJdb favored anti-spike CD8 responses, with private and CD4 specificities left missing.

The gene calls are TRBV2 and TRBJ2-7; D is unresolved. The sequenced material came from whole blood. The sequence was obtained from an adult who was a healthcare worker with PCR-confirmed SARS-CoV-2 infection or an uninfected control (not recorded which). Written as DNA, the CDR3 is TGTGCCAGCAGAGGCTACGAGCAGTACTTC. It is translated as CASRGYEQYF.